One sample yielded the 16 T cell receptor beta chains listed below, sequenced in a study of blood T cell repertoires in COVID-19. Some clones are missing from TCRdb's copy, which holds only in-frame ones; the method was immunoSEQ multiplex PCR. The sample has approximately 240,000 clones, around 82% seen once. The sample taken for sequencing was peripheral blood. These receptors were taken from a woman of 80 years or more with active or convalescent COVID-19.

The CDR3 bases are TGTGCCAGCAGCTCGGGGACAGGCGGCGCCTATGGCTACACCTTC. Encoded protein: CASSSGTGGAYGYTF. V gene TRBV5-8 combines with J gene TRBJ1-2; the match to TRBD1 covers 8 bases. This CDR3 has 15 residues. Trimming at V came to 3 bases and at J to 4 bases, leaving 8 bases not matched to a gene. In germline, CDR1 is SGHTS, CDR2 YDEGEE.

This chain uses TRBV11-3 with TRBJ2-3; D might be TRBD1 (6 bases). CDR3 length: 12 residues. V shed 6 bases and J shed 4 bases, with 8 bases lying between them. Germline CDR1 and CDR2: SGHNT and YENEEA. CDR3 in amino acids: CASSTGPDTQYF. For the CDR3, the DNA is TGTGCCAGCAGTACAGGGCCAGATACGCAGTATTTT.

This chain links TRBV11-2 with TRBJ2-5; no firm D call. The germline V and J ends were trimmed by 1 base and 5 bases, with 8 bases remaining between them. The CDR3 is 13 residues long. The germline V gene encodes CDR1 SGHAT and CDR2 FQNNGV. CDR3 amino acids: CASSLGLVETQYF. The CDR3 nucleotides read TGTGCCAGCAGCTTAGGTTTAGTGGAGACCCAGTACTTC.

The gene calls are TRBV6-5 and TRBJ1-5, with D maybe TRBD1 (5 bases). The CDR3 contains 13 residues. The germline CDR1 and CDR2 sequences are MNHEY and SVGAGI. Trimming stripped 5 bases from V and 14 bases from J, with 19 bases between. The CDR3 region has the DNA TGTGCCAGCAGTCCTGTTTTGGCGGGACCTGAGCATTTT. Amino acid sequence: CASSPVLAGPEHF.

The chain employs TRBV30 and TRBJ2-5, with TRBD2 matching 8 bases. The trim removed 2 bases at V and 4 bases at J, leaving 12 bases unmatched. CDR3 length: 16 residues. The germline V gene encodes CDR1 GTSNPN and CDR2 SVGIG (reference sequence). The CDR3, as DNA: TGTGCCTGGAGTCAAACAGGACTAGCAGGGTTAGAGACCCAGTACTTC. The encoded protein is CAWSQTGLAGLETQYF.

This clone has a single count. The chain uses TRBV28 and TRBJ1-2; the match to TRBD1 covers 8 bases. The ends lost 6 bases at V and 4 bases at J; junction bases unmatched: 10. The CDR3 runs 15 residues. Germline V gene sequence: CDR1 MDHEN, CDR2 SYDVKM. CDR3 in DNA: TGTGCCAGCAGACCTGGAACAGGGGGGCTCTATGGCTACACCTTC. Protein sequence: CASRPGTGGLYGYTF.

CDR3 amino acids: CASSLAEGLAGGNNEQFF. CDR3 DNA: TGTGCCAGCAGCTTAGCAGAAGGACTAGCGGGAGGAAACAATGAGCAGTTCTTC. The chain couples TRBV7-6 to TRBJ2-1; TRBD2 matches at 14 bases. Germline CDR1 is SGHVS and CDR2 is FNYEAQ. After removal of 0 bases from V and 5 bases from J, the junction contained 6 bases not matched to a gene. The length of the CDR3 is 18 residues.

This rearrangement joins TRBV30 to TRBJ1-5; TRBD1 might be the D (6 bases). CDR3 length equals 15 residues. Trimming shortened V by 2 bases and J by 4 bases, and 15 bases separated the two germline ends. The V gene's germline CDR1 is GTSNPN and CDR2 SVGIG (reference sequence). CDR3: CAWSNLGHRNQPQHF. For the CDR3, the DNA is TGTGCCTGGAGTAATTTGGGACACCGAAATCAGCCCCAGCATTTT.

The chain is built from TRBV3-1 (or the pseudogene TRBV3-2) and TRBJ1-1, with TRBD1 identical over 8 bases. The CDR3 loop spans 14 amino acids. Trimming cost V 4 bases and J 2 bases; bases outside gene matches: 3. The V gene's germline CDR1 is LGHDT and CDR2 YNNKEL (reference sequence). CDR3 sequence: CASSPTGANTEAFF. The CDR3 coding sequence is TGTGCCAGCAGCCCGACAGGGGCCAACACTGAAGCTTTCTTT.

The chain couples TRBV30 to TRBJ2-1; possibly TRBD1 for D (6 bases). Germline V gives CDR1 GTSNPN, CDR2 SVGIG (reference sequence). V lost 2 bases to trimming and J lost 6 bases, with 14 bases between them. The CDR3 spans 14 residues. The CDR3 is CAWSKGHQFNEQFF. For the CDR3, the DNA is TGTGCCTGGAGTAAGGGACACCAATTCAATGAGCAGTTCTTC.

The chain is built from TRBV11-2 and TRBJ1-5, with D possibly matching TRBD1 (6 bases). The germline V gene has CDR1 SGHAT and CDR2 FQNNGV. CDR3 length: 15 amino acids. Trimming pared 1 base from V and 2 bases from J, leaving 9 bases between. CDR3: CASSLVAGGNQPQHF. In DNA, the CDR3 is TGTGCCAGCAGCTTAGTGGCAGGGGGCAATCAGCCCCAGCATTTT.

The table lists this clone with a few counts. The chain is built from TRBV4-1 and TRBJ1-5; 8 nucleotides agree with TRBD1. V was pared by 2 bases and J by 0 bases, with 3 bases of the junction left unmatched. The CDR3 extends over 16 amino acids. Germline-derived CDR1 and CDR2 are MGHRA and YSYEKL. The CDR3 loop reads CASSQQGAGSNQPQHF. In DNA form, the CDR3 reads TGCGCCAGCAGCCAACAGGGGGCGGGTAGCAATCAGCCCCAGCATTTT.

This clone was counted between two and nine times. The chain has TRBV24-1 and TRBJ2-2, with D maybe TRBD2 (7 bases). Looked up from germline, CDR1 is KGHDR and CDR2 is SFDVKD. V lost 3 bases and J 2 bases, leaving 12 bases between the germline ends. This CDR3 is 16 amino acids long. CDR3 DNA sequence: TGTGCCACCAGTGATCCGGGGGGCCATAACACCGGGGAGCTGTTTTTT. Encoded protein: CATSDPGGHNTGELFF.

This clone was seen a handful of times. This chain connects TRBV2 to TRBJ1-2; a weak D match, TRBD1 (5 bases). Deletions cut 8 bases from V and 1 base from J, with 17 bases between. This CDR3 spans 15 amino acids. From germline, CDR1 is SNHLY and CDR2 FYNNEI. CDR3: CASVGRGGVNYGYTF. The CDR3 DNA reads as TGTGCCAGCGTGGGTCGCGGAGGGGTTAACTATGGCTACACCTTC.

The chain links TRBV5-1 to TRBJ1-2; maybe TRBD1 (5 bases). V lost 4 bases, J lost 4 bases, and 17 bases lay in between. Germline V gene data show CDR1 as SGHRS and CDR2 as YFSETQ. The CDR3 extends over 15 amino acids. The chain's CDR3 is CASSPTLQVGYGYTF. The CDR3 DNA reads TGCGCCAGCAGCCCTACCCTACAGGTTGGCTATGGCTACACCTTC.

This chain links TRBV2 with TRBJ2-7; 9 bases match TRBD1. CDR3 length: 15 residues. Germline loops: CDR1 SNHLY, CDR2 FYNNEI. The V and J ends lost 7 bases and 6 bases, in that order; junction bases with no gene match: 13. CDR3: CASKSDPGQGGEQYF. The CDR3 DNA follows: TGTGCCAGCAAAAGCGACCCGGGACAGGGAGGCGAGCAGTACTTC.